This paragraph reports one TCR beta chain. Its antigen is currently not known. Base qualities are not provided; no much larger clone lies one nucleotide away. Libraries of naive CD8 T cells were built from around 20,000 to 990,000 sorted cells, with 10%, 30% or 50% of the purified RNA used. Naive CD8 T cells were FACS-sorted as CD8+CD4-CCR7+CD45RA+ on a BD FACSAria II into RLT Plus buffer. Roughly ten TCR copies' worth of Jurkat RNA were spiked into roughly 20,000-1,000,000 naive CD8 T cell samples to test detection sensitivity. CD8 T cells were enriched using RosetteSep CD8+ T Cell Enrichment Cocktail and Ficoll-Paque, and the enriched cells then underwent ACK red cell lysis. The CDR3 runs 12 amino acids, cysteine and phenylalanine included. CDR3 DNA only is kept here, 36 bases in frame from base 1. V is clipped by 5 bases and J by 7 bases, and the sequence between their germline boundaries is 12 bases long. The germline V gene (reference sequence) provides CDR1 MNHNY and CDR2 SVGAGI.

The entry originates in a study of molecular identifiers for immune sequencing clone quantification (dated by TCRdb to 2016 to 2019). Describing the broader study: For a replicate experiment, RNA from roughly 20,000 or 100,000 naive CD8 T cells was divided into five aliquots, and four of the five aliquots were sequenced. This methods study used CD8 T cells to benchmark TCR RNA copy counting and molecular-identifier clustering-based TCR repertoire sequencing (MIDCIRS).

Broader findings and caveats from the paper: The naive libraries included spiked-in Jurkat TCR RNA (roughly nine copies' worth), and this RNA is not part of the donor repertoire. Even against a background of 750,000 to 1,000,000 naive CD8 T cells, spiked-in Jurkat TCR RNA amounting to a single cell's worth was reported to be detectable. Clones above 20 RNA copies held over 99% of molecules in CMV-specific effector cells but under 1% in naive cells. Identical TCR molecules sharing a barcode could cause highly expanded clone sizes to be underestimated. Modeling estimated 3 to 3.5 recovered TCR RNA copies per cell, compared with about 10 by digital PCR, which implies roughly 29% capture efficiency. When barcode sub-clustering was not used, chimeric consensus sequences inflated TCR diversity, with chimeras reaching as high as 47%.

Library construction relied on PCR. TCRdb lists the instrument as NextSeq 500. Bulk TCR libraries were prepared as previously described, using TCR primers listed in Table S5. Total RNA was purified with the Qiagen AllPrep DNA/RNA kit. Before analysis, reads from multiple sequencing runs of the same library were pooled. In the authors' own workflow: Reads were retained only if an exact TCR constant sequence was present, and the retained reads were trimmed to 150 nt and grouped according to their 12-nt molecular barcodes. Reads in each barcode group were sub-clustered using a 15% Levenshtein threshold, and a quality-weighted consensus sequence was built for each RNA molecule. Non-functional sequences were removed, as were lower-count sequences one edit away from another. Based on a fit of two negative binomial distributions, barcode sub-clusters having less than 20% of the maximum read count were discarded. TCRdb's own reprocessing of the public reads used fastp at Q25 and MiXCR and kept productive beta chains. One record per CDR3 amino acid sequence lists the most common genes and DNA. The V and J calls here are based on TCRdb, not the publication. The sample profile shows a few hundred thousand distinct CDR3 sequences; roughly 24% of them were found once. The ten largest clonotypes hold about 0.71% of the sample.

Specimen: naive CD8+ T cells from blood, with Jurkat cell RNA spiked in. The sample's cell subset or site label is to be understood as: FACS-sorted CD8+CD4-CCR7+CD45RA+ naive T cells. Recombination linked TRBV6-6 to TRBJ2-7; no D gene is confidently identified. This TCR was sampled from a human donor in good health. Some libraries in this study had Jurkat cell RNA spiked in. The CDR3 reads as follows: CASSQHRAEQYF. The DNA sequence is as follows: TGTGCCAGCAGTCAGCACCGGGCTGAGCAGTACTTC.